One sample yielded the 22 T cell receptor beta chains listed below, sequenced in a study of tumor-infiltrating lymphocytes in localized non-small cell lung cancer. Using immunoSEQ multiplex PCR, the repertoire was profiled, and TCRdb retains in-frame clones only, with some absent. Counted here are about 21,000 clones, nearly 80% occurring once; the ten biggest clones make up about 3.4%. The sample was lung tumor tissue. Receptors were obtained from a human donor with non-small cell lung cancer.

J is TRBJ2-7 and V is TRBV7-3; D gene uncertain. CDR3 length: 15 residues. Trimming removed 2 bases from V and 5 bases from J, with 16 bases in between. The germline CDR1 and CDR2 sequences are SGHTA and FQGTGA. CDR3 nucleotides: TGTGCCAGCAGCTTATGGGGATCCGGCATCCACGAGCAGTACTTC. Amino acid sequence: CASSLWGSGIHEQYF.

The chain employs TRBV10-3 and TRBJ2-5; no clear D gene. The CDR3 has 14 amino acids. From germline, CDR1 is ENHRY and CDR2 SYGVKD. V gave up 5 bases and J gave up 0 bases, with 10 bases separating them. The CDR3 DNA reads TGTGCCATCAGTTTCGGGCGGTACCAAGAGACCCAGTACTTC. It encodes CAISFGRYQETQYF.

The V and J genes are TRBV30 and TRBJ2-3; D unresolved. The CDR3 spans 11 residues. V lost 2 bases to trimming and J lost 2 bases, with 2 bases between them. Germline assignment: CDR1 GTSNPN and CDR2 SVGIG (reference sequence). CDR3 loop: CAWSFTDTQYF. CDR3 coding DNA: TGTGCCTGGAGTTTCACAGATACGCAGTATTTT.

The chain has TRBV18 and TRBJ2-2; unclear D gene. This CDR3 region has 13 residues. Germline V gene sequence: CDR1 KGHSH, CDR2 LQKENI. V lost 1 base, J lost 3 bases, and 3 bases lay in between. The CDR3 is CASSPRHTGELFF. CDR3 bases: TGTGCCAGCTCACCACGCCACACCGGGGAGCTGTTTTTT.

The CDR3 DNA is TGCGCCAGCAGGGACAGGGGGGCGAACACCGGGGAGCTGTTTTTT. It yields the protein CASRDRGANTGELFF. This sequence joins TRBV5-1 and TRBJ2-2, with 10 nucleotides matching TRBD1. This CDR3 region has 15 residues. Germline CDR1 reads SGHRS; CDR2 reads YFSETQ. Unmatched junction bases numbered 1, after V lost 5 bases and J lost 0 bases.

In its sample, this clone was seen a few times. The rearrangement joins TRBV2 to TRBJ1-2, with D tentatively TRBD1 (6 bases). V was cut by 6 bases and J by 5 bases, with 13 bases left in between. The CDR3 has 13 amino acids. Per the germline V gene, CDR1 is SNHLY and CDR2 is FYNNEI. CDR3 residues: CASRGHGIYGYTF. The CDR3 DNA is TGTGCCAGCAGGGGACATGGGATTTATGGCTACACCTTC.

The CDR3, as DNA: TGTGCCAGCGCCGGAGGCGGATACAATGAGCAGTTCTTC. This translates into CASAGGGYNEQFF. The chain links TRBV7-2 to TRBJ2-1; maybe TRBD2 (5 bases). The germline V gene encodes CDR1 SGHTA and CDR2 FQGNSA. Trimming pared 8 bases from V and 4 bases from J, leaving 12 bases between. The CDR3 runs 13 residues.

The CDR3 DNA is TGTGCCAGCAGTGAAGGGTGGAACTATGGCTACACCTTC. As protein: CASSEGWNYGYTF. J is TRBJ1-2 and V is TRBV2; D call uncertain. Trimming took 1 base from V and 2 from J, leaving 5 bases between them. The CDR3 runs to 13 residues. Per the germline V gene, CDR1 is SNHLY and CDR2 is FYNNEI.

In its sample, this clone was seen once. The chain carries TRBV5-4 and TRBJ2-3; unclear D gene. The germline V and J ends were trimmed by 4 bases and 5 bases, with 11 bases remaining between them. CDR3 length: 13 residues. Germline CDR1 SGHNT, CDR2 YYREEE (reference sequence). The DNA for the CDR3 is TGTGCCAGCAGCCCCAGATCCGGAGATACGCAGTATTTT. Translation gives CASSPRSGDTQYF.

This clone was seen only once. The chain links TRBV19 to TRBJ2-7; 8 positions match TRBD1. In germline, CDR1 is LNHDA, CDR2 SQIVND (reference sequence). V dropped 2 bases and J dropped 5; count of bases not matched to a gene: 8. This CDR3 is built from 15 residues. The CDR3 region is CASSITDRVKNEQYF. The CDR3 DNA reads TGTGCCAGTAGTATAACGGACAGGGTGAAGAACGAGCAGTACTTC.

The J gene is TRBJ2-3, the V gene TRBV10-3, with D perhaps matching TRBD2 (6 bases). The CDR3 totals 15 residues. V dropped 2 bases and J dropped 4 bases, with 13 bases sitting between them. The germline CDR1 and CDR2 sequences are ENHRY and SYGVKD. Here the CDR3 DNA reads TGTGCCATCAGTGAGAAGGCGGGACTCCCAGATACGCAGTATTTT. Protein: CAISEKAGLPDTQYF.

This chain joins TRBV10-1 and TRBJ1-5, with TRBD1 identical over 8 bases. CDR3 length: 15 residues. The ends lost 2 bases at V and 6 bases at J; junction bases unmatched: 6. Germline loops: CDR1 WNHNN, CDR2 SYGVQD (reference sequence). DNA for the CDR3: TGCGCCAGCAGTGAGCGCGACAGGGGCGGTCAGCCCCAGCATTTT. Its translation is CASSERDRGGQPQHF.

This clone was counted only a few times. The chain is built from TRBV5-4 and TRBJ1-1; a possible D gene is TRBD1 (5 bases). The ends were cut back, 1 base at V and 1 base at J, with 5 bases in the middle. The CDR3 runs 13 residues. Germline CDR1 reads SGHNT; CDR2 reads YYREEE (reference sequence). The CDR3: CASSLTGNTEAFF. The DNA of the CDR3 is TGTGCCAGCAGCTTGACAGGGAACACTGAAGCTTTCTTT.

CDR3 in DNA: TGTGCCAGCAGCTCAACGACAGGGACTGAAAAACTGTTTTTT. Translation gives CASSSTTGTEKLFF. V usage is TRBV7-9 and J usage is TRBJ1-4; 7 nucleotides agree with TRBD1. V was clipped by 4 bases and J by 7 bases; unmatched bases: 6. Germline CDR1 SEHNR, CDR2 FQNEAQ (reference sequence). This CDR3 contains 14 residues.

This chain links TRBV4-1 with TRBJ1-2; TRBD1 is a possible D gene (5 bases). The CDR3 contains 16 residues. Trimming cost V 0 bases and J 0 bases, with 11 bases left between them. Germline CDR1 is MGHRA and CDR2 is YSYEKL. The CDR3 loop is CASSQDRDGSNYGYTF. The CDR3, as DNA: TGCGCCAGCAGCCAAGACCGGGACGGTTCTAACTATGGCTACACCTTC.

This chain connects TRBV27 to TRBJ2-2; D ambiguous. The germline V gene encodes CDR1 MNHEY and CDR2 SMNVEV (reference sequence). V lost 2 bases and J lost 1, with 2 bases in between. The CDR3 covers 13 residues. For the CDR3, the DNA is TGTGCCAGCAGTTTACTGAACACCGGGGAGCTGTTTTTT. Its translation: CASSLLNTGELFF.

The J gene is TRBJ2-6, the V gene TRBV14, with D hard to call. Germline assignment: CDR1 SGHDN and CDR2 FVKESK. This CDR3 comprises 14 residues. The V and J ends lost 4 bases and 0 bases respectively, with 4 bases between them. The CDR3 DNA follows: TGTGCCAGCAGCCTCTTCTCTGGGGCCAACGTCCTGACTTTC. Translating it yields CASSLFSGANVLTF.

The chain has TRBV7-9 and TRBJ1-5; 8 bases agree with TRBD1. This CDR3 is 17 amino acids long. The J segment lost 1 base and the V segment lost 5 bases, leaving 10 bases of the junction unmatched. Germline CDR1 reads SEHNR; CDR2 reads FQNEAQ (reference sequence). CDR3 sequence: CASSLWTGQGSNQPQHF. CDR3 in DNA: TGTGCCAGCAGCCTATGGACAGGGCAGGGGAGCAATCAGCCCCAGCATTTT. Using reference TRBV7-9 and TRBJ1-5 for the parts outside the CDR3, the full variable domain is DTGVSQNPRHKITKRGQNVTFRCDPISEHNRLYWYRQTLGQGPEFLTYFQNEAQLEKSRLLSDRFSAERPKGSFSTLEIQRTEQGDSAMYLCASSLWTGQGSNQPQHFGDGTRLSIL.

This clone was seen only a few times. The chain is built from TRBV14 and TRBJ2-1; no firm D call. Trimming cost V 1 base and J 13 bases, with 11 bases left between them. The CDR3 covers 12 residues. Germline values: CDR1 SGHDN, CDR2 FVKESK. Written as DNA, the CDR3 is TGTGCCAGCAGCCAAGGTGCGTGGGAACAGTTCTTC. Translated, it gives CASSQGAWEQFF.

This clone was counted between two and nine times. The chain carries TRBV9 and TRBJ2-1; 8 bases fit TRBD1. Germline lookup yields CDR1 SGDLS and CDR2 YYNGEE. This CDR3 has 16 amino acids. J gave up 4 bases and V 1 base, and 7 bases lay outside the gene matches. CDR3 DNA: TGTGCCAGCAGCGTAAGTCAGGGGGCGGGTTACAATGAGCAGTTCTTC. The encoded protein is CASSVSQGAGYNEQFF.

The gene calls are TRBV6-1 and TRBJ2-1; possibly TRBD2 for D (6 bases). The V gene lost 6 bases and the J gene lost 0 bases, with 9 bases spanning the gap. CDR3 length: 14 amino acids. CDR1 MNHNS and CDR2 SASEGT come from the germline V gene. This chain's CDR3 is CASSHSGSYNEQFF. In nucleotides, the CDR3 is TGTGCCAGCAGCCATAGCGGCTCCTACAATGAGCAGTTCTTC.

The chain recombines TRBV7-2 with TRBJ2-2, with D unclear. V lost 2 bases to trimming and J lost 1 base, with 11 bases between them. This CDR3 is built from 16 residues. From germline, CDR1 is SGHTA and CDR2 FQGNSA. The DNA of the CDR3 is TGTGCCAGCAGCTTAATGAGGTCGAGGAACACCGGGGAGCTGTTTTTT. It is translated as CASSLMRSRNTGELFF.